Sequencing of this TCR beta chain was carried out in a study of T cell responses to AZD1222 COVID-19 vaccine. With regard to this clone: The antigen remains unidentified.

Points from the study as a whole: Repertoire sampling occurred only after the peak T cell response.

Sequencing used immunoSEQ multiplex PCR; TCRdb keeps in-frame clones, though not all of them. The table has tens of thousands of clones, nearly 90% seen once. The starting material was peripheral blood, obtained 28 days after the second AZD1222 dose. This receptor was taken from an adult who received the AZD1222 COVID-19 vaccine.

The CDR3 spells CASSIGGRGMETQYF. The CDR3 DNA sequence: TGTGCCAGTAGTATAGGGGGCAGGGGGATGGAGACCCAGTACTTC. V is TRBV19 and J is TRBJ2-5, with 7 bases lining up with TRBD1. Germline loops: CDR1 LNHDA, CDR2 SQIVND (reference sequence). This CDR3 has 15 residues. Trimming took 1 base from V and 5 from J; bases not matched to a gene: 7. The variable domain in full, with the rest retrieved from reference TRBV19 and TRBJ2-5, is DGGITQSPKYLFRKEGQNVTLSCEQNLNHDAMYWYRQDPGQGLRLIYYSQIVNDFQKGDIAEGYSVSREKKESFPLTVTSAQKNPTAFYLCASSIGGRGMETQYFGPGTRLLVL.